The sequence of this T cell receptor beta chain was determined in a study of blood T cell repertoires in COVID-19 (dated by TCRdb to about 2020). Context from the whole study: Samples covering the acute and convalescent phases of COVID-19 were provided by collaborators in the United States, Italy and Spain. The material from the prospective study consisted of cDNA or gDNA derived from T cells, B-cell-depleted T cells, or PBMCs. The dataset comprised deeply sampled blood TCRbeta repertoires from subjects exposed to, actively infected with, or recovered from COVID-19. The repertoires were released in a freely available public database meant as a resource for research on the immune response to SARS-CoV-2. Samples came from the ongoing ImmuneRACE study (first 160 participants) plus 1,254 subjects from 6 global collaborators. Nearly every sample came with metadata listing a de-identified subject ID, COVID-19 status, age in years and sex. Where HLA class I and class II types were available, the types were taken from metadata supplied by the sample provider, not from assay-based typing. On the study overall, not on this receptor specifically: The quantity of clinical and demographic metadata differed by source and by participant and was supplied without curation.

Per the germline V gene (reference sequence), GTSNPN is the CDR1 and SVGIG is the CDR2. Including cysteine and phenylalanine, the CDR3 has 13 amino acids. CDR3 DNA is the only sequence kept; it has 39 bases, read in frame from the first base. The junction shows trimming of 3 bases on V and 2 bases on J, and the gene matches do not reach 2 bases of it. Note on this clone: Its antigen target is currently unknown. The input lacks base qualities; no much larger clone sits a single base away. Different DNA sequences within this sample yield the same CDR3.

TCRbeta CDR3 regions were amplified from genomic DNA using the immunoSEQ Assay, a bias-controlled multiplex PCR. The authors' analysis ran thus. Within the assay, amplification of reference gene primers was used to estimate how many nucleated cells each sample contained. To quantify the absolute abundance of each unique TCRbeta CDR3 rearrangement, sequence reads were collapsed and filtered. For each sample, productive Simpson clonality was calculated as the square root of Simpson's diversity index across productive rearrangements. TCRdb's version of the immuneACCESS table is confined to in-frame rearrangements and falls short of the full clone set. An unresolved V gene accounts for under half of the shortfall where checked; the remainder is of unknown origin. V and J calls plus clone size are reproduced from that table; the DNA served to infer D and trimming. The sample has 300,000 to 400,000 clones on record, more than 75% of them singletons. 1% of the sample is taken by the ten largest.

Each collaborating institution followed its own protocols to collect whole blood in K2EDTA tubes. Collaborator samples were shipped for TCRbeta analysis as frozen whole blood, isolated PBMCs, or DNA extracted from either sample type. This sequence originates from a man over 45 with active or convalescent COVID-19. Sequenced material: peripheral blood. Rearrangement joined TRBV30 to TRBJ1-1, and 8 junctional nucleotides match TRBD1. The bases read TGTGCCTGGAGCGGACAGGGAAACACTGAAGCTTTCTTT. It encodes CAWSGQGNTEAFF.